Below are 18 T cell receptor beta chains sequenced from a single sample in a study of T-cell reconstitution after alpha-beta-depleted transplantation in children. Unique molecular identifiers were incorporated during preparation of the TCRbeta library. TCRdb recomputed calls from the PCR reads with MiXCR, one row per CDR3 protein. Here the sample spans approximately 490,000 distinct CDR3 sequences, about 11% being singletons. The starting material was PBMCs, obtained before TCRalphabeta/CD19-depleted stem cell transplant. These receptors were taken from a child aged 2 to 15 with inherited bone marrow failure, due to receive a stem cell transplant.

This clonotype has ten or more counts. The rearrangement links TRBV6-5 to TRBJ2-2; possible D gene TRBD1, 6 bases. The germline gives CDR1 MNHEY, CDR2 SVGAGI. The ends were cut back, 6 bases at V and 7 bases at J, with 15 bases in the middle. CDR3 length: 14 amino acids. DNA for the CDR3: TGTGCCAGCAGGGGTTGGGGGCAGGGCGGGGAGCTGTTTTTT. This sequence encodes CASRGWGQGGELFF.

This clonotype appeared many times. The chain carries TRBV12-3 or TRBV12-4 and TRBJ2-7; the match to TRBD2 covers 10 bases. Losses at the gene ends were 9 bases for V and 7 bases for J; bases not matched to a gene: 9. The CDR3 spans 13 residues. CDR3 bases: TGTGCCAGTACGCTAGCGGGAGTGCAGGAGCAGTACTTC. Translating it yields CASTLAGVQEQYF.

This clonotype was detected many times. The chain combines TRBV7-2 with TRBJ2-6, with D possibly TRBD1 on 6 matching bases. CDR3 length: 15 amino acids. Germline values: CDR1 SGHTA, CDR2 FQGNSA. CDR3 sequence (DNA): TGTGCGAGCGGAGACAGGTCCTCTGGGGCCAACGTCCTGACTTTC. Its protein product is CASGDRSSGANVLTF.

V usage is TRBV27 and J usage is TRBJ1-2; weak D call: TRBD1 (5 bases). This CDR3 is 17 amino acids long. Germline V lookup: CDR1 MNHEY, CDR2 SMNVEV (reference sequence). V lost 3 bases, J lost 9 bases, and 26 bases lay in between. The chain's CDR3 is CASSFSFQGSYLYSYTF. The CDR3, as DNA: TGTGCCAGCAGTTTTTCGTTCCAGGGTAGCTACCTATACAGCTACACCTTC.

Many counts were recorded for this clonotype. The chain is built from TRBV12-3 or TRBV12-4 and TRBJ1-1; TRBD1 is a possible D gene (6 bases). The V gene lost 7 bases and the J gene lost 2 bases, with 11 bases spanning the gap. The CDR3 runs 13 residues. The CDR3, as DNA: TGTGCCAGCACGAGGGGGTTTAACACTGAAGCTTTCTTT. Amino acids: CASTRGFNTEAFF.

This clonotype was seen many times. This chain links TRBV4-3 with TRBJ2-7, with D maybe TRBD2 (6 bases). The length of the CDR3 is 14 residues. V was trimmed by 4 bases and J by 2 bases, leaving 12 bases between them. Per germline, CDR1 LGHNA and CDR2 YSLEER. DNA of the CDR3: TGCGCCAGCAGCCTGGGACTCCACCCCTACGAGCAGTACTTC. Translated, it gives CASSLGLHPYEQYF.

This clonotype showed up many times. V and J are TRBV10-2 and TRBJ2-2; 7 bases match TRBD1. From germline, CDR1 is WSHSY and CDR2 SAAADI. The CDR3 is 16 residues long. V was pared by 5 bases and J by 2 bases, with 8 bases of the junction left unmatched. In DNA form, the CDR3 reads TGCGCCAGCAGTCAAGGGACAGAATTAAACACCGGGGAGCTGTTTTTT. Amino acids: CASSQGTELNTGELFF.

The chain is built from TRBV5-1 and TRBJ2-5; D is perhaps TRBD1 (5 bases). CDR1 SGHRS and CDR2 YFSETQ come from the germline V gene. CDR3 length equals 15 residues. Trimming removed 7 bases from V and 0 bases from J, with 16 bases in between. CDR3 coding DNA: TGCGCCAGCGGCCCCTCCAGGGCCTACCAAGAGACCCAGTACTTC. It translates to CASGPSRAYQETQYF.

This chain connects TRBV19 to TRBJ1-5; D is ambiguous. Trimming pared 2 bases from V and 7 bases from J, leaving 9 bases between. The CDR3 spans 13 residues. Germline CDR1 reads LNHDA; CDR2 reads SQIVND (reference sequence). As DNA, the CDR3 is TGTGCCAGTAGTATACAGGTGGGACAGCCCCAGCATTTT. Translated: CASSIQVGQPQHF.

V is TRBV19 and J is TRBJ1-2; weak D call: TRBD1 (5 bases). Deletions cut 10 bases from V and 1 base from J, with 16 bases between. The germline V gene has CDR1 LNHDA and CDR2 SQIVND (reference sequence). The CDR3 is 14 amino acids. CDR3 amino acids: CAIGTGSSNYGYTF. CDR3 nucleotides: TGTGCCATTGGGACGGGAAGCAGTAACTATGGCTACACCTTC.

The rearrangement links TRBV20-1 to TRBJ2-7; D not resolved. From germline, CDR1 is DFQATT and CDR2 SNEGSKA (reference sequence). CDR3 size: 14 residues. Trimming took off 3 bases at V and 3 bases at J, with 15 bases between the two ends. CDR3 loop: CSASLRKLFYEQYF. DNA of the CDR3: TGCAGTGCTAGTTTACGAAAACTCTTCTACGAGCAGTACTTC.

The chain combines TRBV19 with TRBJ2-1; 10 bases match TRBD2. Germline CDR1 reads LNHDA; CDR2 reads SQIVND (reference sequence). With V trimmed by 3 bases and J by 1 base, 0 bases remained unmatched. This CDR3 has 15 amino acids. CDR3 in amino acids: CASSMTSGSYNEQFF. The CDR3 DNA is TGTGCCAGTAGTATGACTAGCGGGTCCTACAATGAGCAGTTCTTC.

The CDR3 protein is CASSLAPGVGGELFF. The CDR3 DNA reads as TGCGCCAGCAGCTTGGCCCCAGGGGTGGGCGGGGAGCTGTTTTTT. The chain has TRBV5-1 and TRBJ2-2; maybe TRBD1 (6 bases). This CDR3 is 15 amino acids long. The V end was cut by 0 bases, the J end by 7 bases, with 13 bases between. The V gene's germline CDR1 is SGHRS and CDR2 YFSETQ.

The V gene is TRBV6-1, the J gene TRBJ1-1; a weak D match, TRBD1 (5 bases). This CDR3 spans 18 amino acids. Per germline, CDR1 MNHNS and CDR2 SASEGT. The V end was cut by 3 bases, the J end by 0 bases, with 20 bases between. CDR3 region: CASSEALTYRIMNTEAFF. CDR3 DNA: TGTGCCAGCAGTGAGGCTTTAACCTACAGGATTATGAACACTGAAGCTTTCTTT.

The sample holds many counts of this clonotype. V is TRBV29-1 and J is TRBJ2-7; D is perhaps TRBD2 (6 bases). Germline V CDR1 and CDR2: SQVTM, ANQGSEA. V lost 3 bases, J lost 3 bases, and 12 bases lay in between. The CDR3 contains 13 residues. CDR3 nucleotide sequence: TGCAGCGTTGAGGGCCCGACTAGCTACGAGCAGTACTTC. It yields the protein CSVEGPTSYEQYF.

The J gene is TRBJ2-1, the V gene TRBV6-2 or TRBV6-3, with TRBD2 matching 10 bases. The V and J ends lost 6 bases and 0 bases, in that order; junction bases with no gene match: 5. CDR1 is MNHEY and CDR2 is SVGEGT in the germline V gene. The CDR3 extends over 16 amino acids. Here the CDR3 reads CASSSTSGISYNEQFF. CDR3 in DNA: TGTGCCAGCAGCTCTACTAGCGGGATCTCCTACAATGAGCAGTTCTTC.

This clonotype was seen ten or more times. This chain uses TRBV30 with TRBJ2-7, with D perhaps matching TRBD1 or TRBD2 (6 bases each). The CDR3 runs to 13 residues. V was pared by 4 bases and J by 1 base, with 11 bases between. Germline CDR1 is GTSNPN and CDR2 is SVGIG (reference sequence). This CDR3 is CAWNGGASYEQYF. CDR3 bases: TGTGCCTGGAACGGGGGCGCGTCCTACGAGCAGTACTTC.

The V gene is TRBV20-1, the J gene TRBJ2-3, with 9 bases lining up with TRBD2. CDR3 length: 16 residues. Germline V gives CDR1 DFQATT, CDR2 SNEGSKA (reference sequence). V gave up 0 bases and J gave up 3 bases; unmatched junction bases: 7. CDR3 protein: CSARDRRLAETDTQYF. The CDR3 coding sequence is TGCAGTGCTAGAGATCGACGACTAGCGGAAACAGATACGCAGTATTTT.